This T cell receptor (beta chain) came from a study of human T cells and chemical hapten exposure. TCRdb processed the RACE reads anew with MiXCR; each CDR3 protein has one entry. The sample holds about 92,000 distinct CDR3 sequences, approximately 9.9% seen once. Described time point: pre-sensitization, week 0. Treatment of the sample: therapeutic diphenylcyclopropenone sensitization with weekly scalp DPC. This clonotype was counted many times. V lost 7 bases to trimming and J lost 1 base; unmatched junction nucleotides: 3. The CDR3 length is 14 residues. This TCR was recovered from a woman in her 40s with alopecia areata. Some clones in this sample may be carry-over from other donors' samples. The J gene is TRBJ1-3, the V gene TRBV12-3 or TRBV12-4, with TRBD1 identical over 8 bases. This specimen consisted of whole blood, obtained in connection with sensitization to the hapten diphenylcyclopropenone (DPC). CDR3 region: CASNRQGSGNTIYF. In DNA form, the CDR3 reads TGTGCCAGCAATCGACAGGGGTCTGGAAACACCATATATTTT.